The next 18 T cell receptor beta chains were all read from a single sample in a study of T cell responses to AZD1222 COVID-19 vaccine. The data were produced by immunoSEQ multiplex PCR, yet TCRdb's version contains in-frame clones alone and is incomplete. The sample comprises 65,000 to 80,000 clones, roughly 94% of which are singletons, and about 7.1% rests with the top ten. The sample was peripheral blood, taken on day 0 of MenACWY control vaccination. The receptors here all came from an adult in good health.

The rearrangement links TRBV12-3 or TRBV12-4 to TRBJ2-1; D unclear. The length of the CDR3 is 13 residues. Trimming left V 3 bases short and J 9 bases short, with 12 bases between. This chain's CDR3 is CASSFSQPFEQFF. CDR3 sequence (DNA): TGTGCCAGCAGTTTCTCACAGCCTTTTGAGCAGTTCTTC.

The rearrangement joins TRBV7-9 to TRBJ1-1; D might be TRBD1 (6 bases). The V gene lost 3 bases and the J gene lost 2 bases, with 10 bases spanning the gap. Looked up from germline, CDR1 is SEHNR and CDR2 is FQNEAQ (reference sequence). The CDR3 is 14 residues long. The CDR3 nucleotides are TGTGCCAGCAGCTTGATTGGGGGCAACACTGAAGCTTTCTTT. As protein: CASSLIGGNTEAFF.

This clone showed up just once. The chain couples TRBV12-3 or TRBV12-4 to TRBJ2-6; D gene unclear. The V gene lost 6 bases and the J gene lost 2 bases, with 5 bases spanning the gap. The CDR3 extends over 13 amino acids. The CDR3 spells CASRGTGANVLTF. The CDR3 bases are TGTGCCAGCAGGGGTACTGGGGCCAACGTCCTGACTTTC.

The CDR3 coding sequence is TGCGCCAGCAGCTTGGGTGACATTACCTACGAGCAGTACTTC. Translating it yields CASSLGDITYEQYF. The rearrangement joins TRBV5-1 to TRBJ2-7; D uncertain. The CDR3 runs 14 residues. The V end lost 0 bases, the J end lost 2 bases, and 9 bases lay between the germline ends. From germline, CDR1 is SGHRS and CDR2 YFSETQ. The full variable domain, with the rest looked up from reference TRBV5-1 and TRBJ2-7, is KAGVTQTPRYLIKTRGQQVTLSCSPISGHRSVSWYQQTPGQGLQFLFEYFSETQRNKGNFPGRFSGRQFSNSRSEMNVSTLELGDSALYLCASSLGDITYEQYFGPGTRLTVT.

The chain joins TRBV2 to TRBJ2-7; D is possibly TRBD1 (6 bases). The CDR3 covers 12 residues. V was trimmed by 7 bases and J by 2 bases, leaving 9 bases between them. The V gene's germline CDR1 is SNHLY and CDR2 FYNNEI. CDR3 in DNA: TGTGCCAGCAAACAGGGTGCCTACGAGCAGTACTTC. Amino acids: CASKQGAYEQYF.

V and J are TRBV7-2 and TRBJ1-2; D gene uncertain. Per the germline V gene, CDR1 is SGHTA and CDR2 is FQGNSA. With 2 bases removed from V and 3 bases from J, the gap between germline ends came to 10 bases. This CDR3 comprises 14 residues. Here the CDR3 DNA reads TGTGCCAGCAGCTTAAACGGGAAAGACTATGGCTACACCTTC. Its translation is CASSLNGKDYGYTF.

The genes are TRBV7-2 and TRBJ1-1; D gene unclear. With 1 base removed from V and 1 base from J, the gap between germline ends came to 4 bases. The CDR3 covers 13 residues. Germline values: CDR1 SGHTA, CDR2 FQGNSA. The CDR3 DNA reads TGTGCCAGCAGCTTAGTAGCGAACACTGAAGCTTTCTTT. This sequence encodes CASSLVANTEAFF.

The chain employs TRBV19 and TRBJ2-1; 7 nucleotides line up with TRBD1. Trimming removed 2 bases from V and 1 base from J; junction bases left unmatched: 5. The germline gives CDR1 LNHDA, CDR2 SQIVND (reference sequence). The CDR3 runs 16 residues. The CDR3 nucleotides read TGTGCCAGTAGTATACAGGGACAGTGGTCCTACAATGAGCAGTTCTTC. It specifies CASSIQGQWSYNEQFF.

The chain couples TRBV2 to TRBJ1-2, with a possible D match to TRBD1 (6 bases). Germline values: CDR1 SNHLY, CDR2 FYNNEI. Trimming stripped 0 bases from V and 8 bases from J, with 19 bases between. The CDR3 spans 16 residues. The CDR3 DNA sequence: TGTGCCAGCAGTGAAGCAGGGCCGGGGGCATTTTCGGGCTACACCTTC. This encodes CASSEAGPGAFSGYTF.

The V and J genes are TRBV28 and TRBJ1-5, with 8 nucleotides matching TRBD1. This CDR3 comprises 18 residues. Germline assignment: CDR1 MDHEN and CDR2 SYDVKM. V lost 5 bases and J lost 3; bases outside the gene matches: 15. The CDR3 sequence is CASSPETGGPAFNQPQHF. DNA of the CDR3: TGTGCCAGCAGTCCCGAAACAGGGGGACCTGCTTTCAATCAGCCCCAGCATTTT.

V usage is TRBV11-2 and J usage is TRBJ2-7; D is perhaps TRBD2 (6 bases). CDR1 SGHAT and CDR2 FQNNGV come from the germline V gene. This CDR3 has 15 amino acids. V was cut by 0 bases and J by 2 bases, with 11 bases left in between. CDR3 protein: CASSLDAGKTYEQYF. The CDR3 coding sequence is TGTGCCAGCAGCTTAGATGCGGGAAAAACCTACGAGCAGTACTTC.

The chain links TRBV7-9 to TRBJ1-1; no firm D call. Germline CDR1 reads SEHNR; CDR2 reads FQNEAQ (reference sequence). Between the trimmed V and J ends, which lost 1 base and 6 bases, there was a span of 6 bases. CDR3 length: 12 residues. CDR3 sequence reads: CASSLVSAEAFF. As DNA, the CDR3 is TGTGCCAGCAGCTTAGTATCCGCTGAAGCTTTCTTT.

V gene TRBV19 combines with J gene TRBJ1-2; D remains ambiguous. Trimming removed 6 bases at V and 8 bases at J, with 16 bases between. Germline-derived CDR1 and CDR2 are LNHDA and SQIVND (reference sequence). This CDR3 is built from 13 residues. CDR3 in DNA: TGTGCCAGTAGCCTGGGCTGGTCTTCCGGCTACACCTTC. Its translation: CASSLGWSSGYTF. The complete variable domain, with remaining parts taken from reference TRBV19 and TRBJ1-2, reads DGGITQSPKYLFRKEGQNVTLSCEQNLNHDAMYWYRQDPGQGLRLIYYSQIVNDFQKGDIAEGYSVSREKKESFPLTVTSAQKNPTAFYLCASSLGWSSGYTFGSGTRLTVV.

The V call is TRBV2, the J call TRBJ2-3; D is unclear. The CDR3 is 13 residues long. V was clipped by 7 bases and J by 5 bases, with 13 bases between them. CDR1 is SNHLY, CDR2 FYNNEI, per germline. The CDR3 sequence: CASMPGPIDTQYF. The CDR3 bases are TGTGCCAGCATGCCAGGACCTATAGATACGCAGTATTTT.

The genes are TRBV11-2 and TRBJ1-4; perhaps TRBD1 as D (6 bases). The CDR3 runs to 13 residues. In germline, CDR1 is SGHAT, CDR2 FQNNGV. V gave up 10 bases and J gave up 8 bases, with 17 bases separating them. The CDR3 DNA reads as TGTGCCATACAACGGGGGGCTGAAGAAAAACTGTTTTTT. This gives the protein CAIQRGAEEKLFF.

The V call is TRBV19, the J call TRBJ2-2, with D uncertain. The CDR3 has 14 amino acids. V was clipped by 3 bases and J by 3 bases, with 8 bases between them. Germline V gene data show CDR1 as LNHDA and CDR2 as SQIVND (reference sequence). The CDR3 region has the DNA TGTGCCAGTAGTATTCTAGGGTACACCGGGGAGCTGTTTTTT. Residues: CASSILGYTGELFF.

CDR3 DNA sequence: TGTGCCAGCAGCTCCGGGACAGGGAAGGAAAAACTGTTTTTT. It is translated as CASSSGTGKEKLFF. This chain joins TRBV11-1 and TRBJ1-4; TRBD1 aligns across 9 bases. CDR1 SGHAT and CDR2 FQDESV come from the germline V gene (reference sequence). V was pared by 4 bases and J by 8 bases, with 5 bases of the junction left unmatched. There are 14 residues in the CDR3.

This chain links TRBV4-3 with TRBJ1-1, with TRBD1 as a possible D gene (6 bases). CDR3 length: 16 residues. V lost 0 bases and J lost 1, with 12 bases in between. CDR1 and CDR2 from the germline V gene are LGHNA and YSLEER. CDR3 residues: CASSQEPGAGNTEAFF. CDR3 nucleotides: TGCGCCAGCAGCCAAGAACCGGGGGCAGGGAACACTGAAGCTTTCTTT.